This entry lists 23 T cell receptor beta chains sequenced from one sample in a study of early T cells in non-severe SARS-CoV-2 infection. TCRdb independently ran MiXCR on the 5' RACE reads; one entry per CDR3 protein. In the table there are roughly 51,000 distinct CDR3 sequences, approximately 9.8% of which are singletons. Material for sequencing was whole blood. These receptors were obtained from an adult who was a healthcare worker with PCR-confirmed SARS-CoV-2 infection or an uninfected control (not recorded which).

The chain joins TRBV3-1 to TRBJ1-1; tentatively, D is TRBD1 (5 bases). CDR1 and CDR2 (germline): LGHDT, YNNKEL (reference sequence). The CDR3 length is 12 residues. Trimming left V 1 base short and J 11 bases short, with 11 bases between. The CDR3 reads CASSQGSGLAFF. Written as DNA, the CDR3 is TGTGCCAGCAGCCAAGGCTCAGGGCTGGCTTTCTTT.

This clonotype was seen a handful of times. The chain has TRBV6-5 and TRBJ1-1, with D tentatively TRBD1 (6 bases). Germline V gene sequence: CDR1 MNHEY, CDR2 SVGAGI. V was shortened by 2 bases and J by 3 bases, with 19 bases between the two germline ends. CDR3 length equals 17 residues. The DNA of the CDR3 is TGTGCCAGCAGTTACACGGGGGACGGGGGCAGGTACACTGAAGCTTTCTTT. This encodes CASSYTGDGGRYTEAFF.

This clonotype was counted at least ten times. This rearrangement joins TRBV29-1 to TRBJ1-4, with TRBD1 matching 10 bases. Germline V lookup: CDR1 SQVTM, CDR2 ANQGSEA. The CDR3 extends over 13 amino acids. The trim removed 5 bases at V and 8 bases at J, leaving 5 bases unmatched. CDR3 nucleotide sequence: TGCAGCGTTTCGACAGGGGGCGAGGAAAAACTGTTTTTT. Protein sequence: CSVSTGGEEKLFF.

This clonotype has a count of ten or more. V is TRBV7-6 and J is TRBJ2-1, with TRBD2 as a possible D gene (6 bases). The CDR3 contains 16 residues. The germline V gene has CDR1 SGHVS and CDR2 FNYEAQ. V was cut by 4 bases and J by 2 bases, with 15 bases left in between. The CDR3 sequence is CASSSLSSATYNEQFF. CDR3 bases: TGTGCCAGCAGCTCCCTTTCTAGCGCGACCTACAATGAGCAGTTCTTC.

V and J are TRBV4-1 and TRBJ2-3; TRBD2 might be the D (6 bases). CDR1 is MGHRA, CDR2 YSYEKL, per germline. V was clipped by 1 base and J by 10 bases, with 9 bases between them. The CDR3 extends over 12 amino acids. The CDR3 nucleotides are TGCGCCAGCAGCCAAGGGGGACTCCCGCAGTATTTT. This gives the protein CASSQGGLPQYF.

This clonotype was recorded many times. The rearrangement uses TRBV4-2 and TRBJ1-1, with unresolved D. This CDR3 is 14 amino acids long. Trimming stripped 4 bases from V and 7 bases from J, with 16 bases between. The V gene's germline CDR1 is LGHNA and CDR2 YNFKEQ. The CDR3 here is CASSPMEDVSEAFF. In nucleotides, the CDR3 is TGTGCCAGCAGCCCCATGGAGGATGTAAGTGAAGCTTTCTTT.

In this sample, this clonotype turned up a few times. The chain has TRBV6-5 and TRBJ2-1; TRBD2 is a possible D gene (5 bases). CDR1 MNHEY and CDR2 SVGAGI come from the germline V gene. This CDR3 region has 14 residues. V dropped 6 bases and J dropped 0 bases, with 9 bases sitting between them. The CDR3 region is CASRLRGSYNEQFF. The CDR3, as DNA: TGTGCCAGCAGACTTCGGGGCTCCTACAATGAGCAGTTCTTC.

The chain joins TRBV30 to TRBJ1-3; D is uncertain. This CDR3 region has 14 residues. V dropped 4 bases and J dropped 2 bases, with 12 bases sitting between them. Germline V gene data show CDR1 as GTSNPN and CDR2 as SVGIG (reference sequence). CDR3 residues: CAWIGLRAGNTIYF. The CDR3 region has the DNA TGTGCCTGGATAGGGCTGCGGGCTGGAAACACCATATATTTT.

There are many counts of this clonotype. CDR3 coding DNA: TGCAGCGCGGGACAGGGGTCGAATACGCAGTATTTT. Translating it yields CSAGQGSNTQYF. The rearrangement joins TRBV29-1 to TRBJ2-3; 10 bases agree with TRBD1. The germline V gene has CDR1 SQVTM and CDR2 ANQGSEA. Unmatched junction bases numbered 5, after V lost 7 bases and J lost 7 bases. The CDR3 extends over 12 amino acids.

The rearrangement links TRBV20-1 to TRBJ1-3, with no clear D. Germline CDR1 reads DFQATT; CDR2 reads SNEGSKA (reference sequence). V was cut by 5 bases and J by 4 bases, with 12 bases left in between. The CDR3 contains 13 residues. The CDR3 reads CSARRTHGNTIYF. The CDR3 nucleotides are TGCAGTGCTCGTAGGACGCACGGAAACACCATATATTTT.

This clonotype was detected many times. The V and J genes are TRBV24-1 and TRBJ2-1; no clear D. V was cut by 5 bases and J by 7 bases, with 8 bases left in between. The CDR3 runs to 12 residues. The germline V gene encodes CDR1 KGHDR and CDR2 SFDVKD. The CDR3 loop is CATSVYGNEQFF. The CDR3 DNA reads TGTGCCACCAGTGTATACGGGAATGAGCAGTTCTTC.

This clonotype was detected many times. V is TRBV29-1 and J is TRBJ2-1; the D gene could be TRBD1 or TRBD2 (6 bases each). From germline, CDR1 is SQVTM and CDR2 ANQGSEA. The CDR3 is 12 amino acids. Trimming took 6 bases from V and 10 from J, leaving 16 bases between them. DNA for the CDR3: TGCAGCGTGGGCGGTAGGGGGGAAGAGCAGTTCTTC. Encoded protein: CSVGGRGEEQFF.

On this clonotype itself: A much larger clonotype is one base distant, so this may be a read error. The rearrangement links TRBV5-1 to TRBJ2-3; D is ambiguous. This CDR3 region has 16 residues. Germline-derived CDR1 and CDR2 are SGHRS and YFSETQ. V lost 0 bases and J lost 3, with 14 bases in between. Here the CDR3 reads CASSLGRQPVTDTQYF. CDR3 bases: TGCGCCAGCAGCTTGGGAAGGCAGCCGGTGACAGATACGCAGTATTTT.

This clonotype showed up many times. The rearrangement uses TRBV9 and TRBJ2-3; D remains unclear. V was cut by 1 base and J by 0 bases, with 3 bases left in between. CDR3 length equals 13 residues. CDR1 and CDR2 (germline): SGDLS, YYNGEE. The CDR3 spells CASSVRSTDTQYF. DNA for the CDR3: TGTGCCAGCAGCGTACGGAGCACAGATACGCAGTATTTT.

V gene TRBV10-2 combines with J gene TRBJ2-3, with 8 bases lining up with TRBD2. This CDR3 spans 13 amino acids. CDR1 is WSHSY and CDR2 is SAAADI in the germline V gene. After removal of 6 bases from V and 5 bases from J, the junction contained 4 bases not matched to a gene. Written as DNA, the CDR3 is TGCGCCAGCAGCGCAGCGGGAGTAGATACGCAGTATTTT. Residues: CASSAAGVDTQYF.

The V call is TRBV30, the J call TRBJ2-2, with a tentative D call TRBD1 (6 bases). V was shortened by 5 bases and J by 4 bases, with 17 bases between the two germline ends. Germline CDR1 reads GTSNPN; CDR2 reads SVGIG (reference sequence). The CDR3 runs to 15 residues. CDR3 in DNA: TGTGCCTGGGCGGGTGGGGACATCCCCACCGGGGAGCTGTTTTTT. As protein: CAWAGGDIPTGELFF.

J is TRBJ2-1 and V is TRBV1; the table calls TRBD2, which could not be checked here. TRBV1 is a listed pseudogene. CDR3 length equals 15 residues. This CDR3 is CTSSGLAGAYNEQFF. The CDR3, as DNA: TGCACCAGCAGCGGACTAGCGGGAGCATACAATGAGCAGTTCTTC.

This clonotype has a handful of counts. The chain uses TRBV11-2 and TRBJ1-1, with D hard to call. This CDR3 contains 10 residues. Germline V gives CDR1 SGHAT, CDR2 FQNNGV. The V gene lost 4 bases and the J gene lost 10 bases, with 7 bases spanning the gap. CDR3 nucleotide sequence: TGTGCCAGCAGCTCGCGTGCAGCTTTCTTT. It yields the protein CASSSRAAFF.

The CDR3 spells CASSSAPVSEQYF. As DNA, the CDR3 is TGTGCCAGCAGTTCCGCCCCCGTCTCCGAGCAGTACTTC. The chain is built from TRBV28 and TRBJ2-7; D not certain. The germline V gene has CDR1 MDHEN and CDR2 SYDVKM. V lost 4 bases, J lost 6 bases, and 13 bases lay in between. CDR3 size: 13 residues.

J is TRBJ2-7 and V is TRBV6-1; D is perhaps TRBD2 (6 bases). V lost 7 bases, J lost 5 bases, and 12 bases lay in between. The CDR3 has 12 amino acids. Germline-derived CDR1 and CDR2 are MNHNS and SASEGT. Here the CDR3 reads CASKAWEDEQYF. The CDR3 coding sequence is TGTGCCAGCAAAGCCTGGGAGGACGAGCAGTACTTC.

This clonotype appeared a few times. The V call is TRBV29-1, the J call TRBJ1-1; D may be TRBD1 (5 bases). The length of the CDR3 is 13 residues. The V gene's germline CDR1 is SQVTM and CDR2 ANQGSEA. Trimming removed 3 bases at V and 3 bases at J, with 11 bases between. The CDR3 protein is CSVEEGKDTEAFF. The DNA for the CDR3 is TGCAGCGTTGAGGAGGGGAAGGACACTGAAGCTTTCTTT.

This clonotype was counted a few times. The chain uses TRBV6-6 and TRBJ2-3; D call uncertain. The CDR3 spans 13 residues. CDR1 MNHNY and CDR2 SVGAGI come from the germline V gene (reference sequence). V was clipped by 6 bases and J by 6 bases, with 13 bases between them. The CDR3 bases are TGTGCCAGCAGCCAAGCCGAAGCGGATACGCAGTATTTT. Its protein is CASSQAEADTQYF.

This clonotype was detected many times. The chain couples TRBV7-9 to TRBJ2-7; 8 nucleotides align to TRBD1. The CDR3 runs to 16 residues. V shed 2 bases, J shed 2 bases, and the junction held 8 bases outside the gene matches. Germline CDR1 is SEHNR and CDR2 is FQNEAQ (reference sequence). This CDR3 is CASSLPRTGQPYEQYF. The CDR3 DNA sequence: TGTGCCAGCAGCTTACCTCGGACAGGGCAACCCTACGAGCAGTACTTC.